Listed below are T cell receptor beta chains from one sample, sequenced in a study of post-analysis software for immune sequencing data. TCRdb re-derived calls from the PCR reads in MiXCR, one entry per CDR3 protein. The table shows hundreds of thousands of distinct CDR3 sequences, with 44% occurring only once. Sequences were obtained from blood. Receptors originate from a girl aged 10 to 17 with multiple sclerosis. The CDR3 runs from the conserved cysteine through the conserved F or W. Each record gives: J gene, V gene, clone size, D gene, CDR3 protein, CDR3 DNA. The D gene is left open where the match is weak. Part of the rows lack a size; the others show once, few, many or a class for expanded clones.

j_call: TRBJ2-7; v_call: TRBV12-3/TRBV12-4; clone_size: -; d_call: -; cdr3_aa: CASSLDPRSYEQYF; cdr3_nt: TGTGCCAGCAGTTTAGATCCCAGATCCTACGAGCAGTACTTC
j_call: TRBJ2-5; v_call: TRBV12-3/TRBV12-4; clone_size: -; d_call: -; cdr3_aa: CASGPRTGRGETQYF; cdr3_nt: TGTGCCAGCGGCCCCAGGACAGGGAGGGGGGAGACCCAGTACTTC
j_call: TRBJ2-1; v_call: TRBV25-1; clone_size: few; d_call: TRBD2; cdr3_aa: CASREEASGSHEQFF; cdr3_nt: TGTGCCAGCAGGGAGGAGGCTAGCGGGAGCCATGAGCAGTTCTTC
j_call: TRBJ2-3; v_call: TRBV7-9; clone_size: -; d_call: TRBD2; cdr3_aa: CASSFFSSGRAETDTQYF; cdr3_nt: TGTGCCAGCAGCTTTTTTTCGAGCGGGAGGGCCGAAACAGATACGCAGTATTTT
j_call: TRBJ1-1; v_call: TRBV29-1; clone_size: -; d_call: -; cdr3_aa: CSASGTEDTEAFF; cdr3_nt: TGCAGCGCCTCCGGGACGGAGGACACTGAAGCTTTCTTT
j_call: TRBJ2-3; v_call: TRBV5-6; clone_size: -; d_call: -; cdr3_aa: CASSLSEYTDTQYF; cdr3_nt: TGTGCCAGCAGCCTTAGCGAATACACAGATACGCAGTATTTT
j_call: TRBJ2-7; v_call: TRBV6-5; clone_size: -; d_call: TRBD1; cdr3_aa: CASSTGTGYYEQYF; cdr3_nt: TGTGCCAGCAGCACCGGGACAGGGTACTACGAGCAGTACTTC
j_call: TRBJ2-3; v_call: TRBV5-1; clone_size: many; d_call: -; cdr3_aa: CASKEDGLSTDTQYF; cdr3_nt: TGCGCCAGCAAGGAAGACGGACTATCCACAGATACGCAGTATTTT
j_call: TRBJ2-1; v_call: TRBV7-2; clone_size: -; d_call: TRBD1; cdr3_aa: CASSLGDRYEQFF; cdr3_nt: TGTGCCAGCAGCTTAGGGGACAGATATGAGCAGTTCTTC
j_call: TRBJ2-1; v_call: TRBV6-1; clone_size: few; d_call: TRBD2; cdr3_aa: CASIKVLSSGTSRNEQFF; cdr3_nt: TGTGCCAGCATCAAAGTACTGTCCTCCGGGACTAGCCGGAATGAGCAGTTCTTC
j_call: TRBJ1-2; v_call: TRBV4-2; clone_size: few; d_call: -; cdr3_aa: CASSQDGASRGYTF; cdr3_nt: TGTGCCAGCAGCCAAGATGGGGCCTCGCGGGGCTACACCTTC
j_call: TRBJ2-5; v_call: TRBV15; clone_size: few; d_call: -; cdr3_aa: CATSRGTDQETQYF; cdr3_nt: TGTGCCACCAGCAGAGGGACAGACCAAGAGACCCAGTACTTC
j_call: TRBJ2-1; v_call: TRBV20-1; clone_size: -; d_call: TRBD1; cdr3_aa: CSARHRGNNEQFF; cdr3_nt: TGCAGTGCTAGACACAGGGGGAACAATGAGCAGTTCTTC
j_call: TRBJ2-3; v_call: TRBV15; clone_size: -; d_call: -; cdr3_aa: CATSRGTASTDTQYF; cdr3_nt: TGTGCCACCAGCAGAGGCACAGCGAGCACAGATACGCAGTATTTT
j_call: TRBJ2-5; v_call: TRBV6-5; clone_size: -; d_call: -; cdr3_aa: CASSYRDLYQETQYF; cdr3_nt: TGTGCCAGCAGTTACAGGGACCTGTACCAAGAGACCCAGTACTTC
j_call: TRBJ2-7; v_call: TRBV11-2; clone_size: few; d_call: TRBD2; cdr3_aa: CASSFSLLAGPSYEQYF; cdr3_nt: TGTGCCAGCAGCTTTTCTCTCCTAGCGGGGCCATCCTACGAGCAGTACTTC
j_call: TRBJ1-1; v_call: TRBV5-1; clone_size: few; d_call: TRBD1; cdr3_aa: CASSRSYSGTVNTEAFF; cdr3_nt: TGCGCCAGCAGCCGTTCCTATTCCGGGACAGTGAACACTGAAGCTTTCTTT
j_call: TRBJ2-1; v_call: TRBV4-2; clone_size: -; d_call: TRBD2; cdr3_aa: CASSRRLYSGTSEFEEQFF; cdr3_nt: TGTGCCAGCAGCCGCCGATTGTACTCCGGGACTAGCGAGTTCGAGGAGCAGTTCTTC
j_call: TRBJ1-6; v_call: TRBV7-6; clone_size: -; d_call: -; cdr3_aa: CASSPDLGSNSPLHF; cdr3_nt: TGTGCCAGCAGTCCAGACCTTGGTTCTAATTCACCCCTCCACTTT
j_call: TRBJ2-7; v_call: TRBV29-1; clone_size: many; d_call: -; cdr3_aa: CSVEGGVSPNEQYF; cdr3_nt: TGCAGCGTAGAGGGCGGCGTCTCTCCCAACGAGCAGTACTTC
j_call: TRBJ2-1; v_call: TRBV5-1; clone_size: -; d_call: TRBD1; cdr3_aa: CASSAGRQGPTYNEQFF; cdr3_nt: TGCGCCAGCAGCGCCGGACGACAGGGTCCTACCTACAATGAGCAGTTCTTC
j_call: TRBJ2-5; v_call: TRBV20-1; clone_size: -; d_call: TRBD2; cdr3_aa: CSATLAGAPTQYF; cdr3_nt: TGCAGTGCTACCTTAGCGGGCGCCCCGACCCAGTACTTC
j_call: TRBJ2-7; v_call: TRBV5-1; clone_size: -; d_call: TRBD2; cdr3_aa: CASSPGLSGGSGTYEQYF; cdr3_nt: TGCGCCAGCAGCCCAGGACTATCGGGAGGGTCAGGCACCTACGAGCAGTACTTC
j_call: TRBJ1-2; v_call: TRBV4-2; clone_size: many; d_call: TRBD1; cdr3_aa: CASSQAYRGGYTF; cdr3_nt: TGTGCCAGCAGCCAAGCGTACAGGGGGGGCTACACCTTC
j_call: TRBJ2-1; v_call: TRBV5-4; clone_size: -; d_call: -; cdr3_aa: CASSSPQETQFF; cdr3_nt: TGTGCCAGCAGCTCCCCGCAGGAGACCCAGTTCTTC
j_call: TRBJ2-6; v_call: TRBV5-1; clone_size: -; d_call: -; cdr3_aa: CASNTGPSGANVLTF; cdr3_nt: TGCGCCAGCAATACAGGCCCCTCTGGGGCCAACGTCCTGACTTTC
j_call: TRBJ2-5; v_call: TRBV10-3; clone_size: -; d_call: -; cdr3_aa: CTISESGGGSETQYF; cdr3_nt: TGTACCATCAGTGAGTCAGGAGGGGGAAGCGAGACCCAGTACTTC
j_call: TRBJ2-7; v_call: TRBV6-5; clone_size: -; d_call: TRBD1; cdr3_aa: CACSYRDRGDEQYF; cdr3_nt: TGTGCCTGCAGTTACCGGGACAGGGGTGACGAGCAGTACTTC
j_call: TRBJ1-2; v_call: TRBV6-6; clone_size: few; d_call: -; cdr3_aa: CASRQQRSYGYTF; cdr3_nt: TGTGCCAGCAGGCAACAACGAAGCTATGGCTACACCTTC
j_call: TRBJ1-1; v_call: TRBV29-1; clone_size: -; d_call: -; cdr3_aa: CSGVREGEAFF; cdr3_nt: TGCAGCGGAGTGCGGGAGGGTGAAGCTTTCTTT
j_call: TRBJ2-1; v_call: TRBV10-3; clone_size: -; d_call: -; cdr3_aa: CAISDGGNEQFF; cdr3_nt: TGTGCCATCAGTGACGGCGGTAATGAGCAGTTCTTC
j_call: TRBJ2-1; v_call: TRBV7-9; clone_size: few; d_call: TRBD1; cdr3_aa: CASSRGQGRSYNEQFF; cdr3_nt: TGTGCCAGCAGCAGAGGACAGGGTAGGTCCTACAATGAGCAGTTCTTC
j_call: TRBJ2-3; v_call: TRBV27; clone_size: -; d_call: -; cdr3_aa: CASGDGRGRGVYTDTQYF; cdr3_nt: TGTGCCAGCGGGGATGGTAGGGGGCGGGGGGTCTACACAGATACGCAGTATTTT
j_call: TRBJ1-4; v_call: TRBV6-1; clone_size: -; d_call: -; cdr3_aa: CASSEGGFLEKLFF; cdr3_nt: TGTGCCAGCAGTGAAGGAGGGTTTCTCGAAAAACTGTTTTTT
j_call: TRBJ2-1; v_call: TRBV13; clone_size: few; d_call: TRBD1; cdr3_aa: CASSLVGQGANEQFF; cdr3_nt: TGTGCCAGCAGCTTAGTTGGACAGGGGGCAAATGAGCAGTTCTTC
j_call: TRBJ2-4; v_call: TRBV7-6; clone_size: few; d_call: -; cdr3_aa: CASSTRGKNIQYF; cdr3_nt: TGTGCCAGCAGCACTCGCGGGAAAAACATTCAGTACTTC
j_call: TRBJ2-7; v_call: TRBV20-1; clone_size: -; d_call: -; cdr3_aa: CSASITRIYEQYF; cdr3_nt: TGCAGTGCTAGTATAACGCGGATCTACGAGCAGTACTTC
j_call: TRBJ2-1; v_call: TRBV12-3/TRBV12-4; clone_size: few; d_call: -; cdr3_aa: CASTGGEEAYNEQFF; cdr3_nt: TGTGCCAGCACCGGTGGGGAGGAAGCCTACAATGAGCAGTTCTTC
j_call: TRBJ2-3; v_call: TRBV29-1; clone_size: -; d_call: -; cdr3_aa: CSVEGRGASTQYF; cdr3_nt: TGCAGCGTTGAAGGCCGGGGGGCCTCTACGCAGTATTTT
j_call: TRBJ2-7; v_call: TRBV12-3/TRBV12-4; clone_size: -; d_call: -; cdr3_aa: CASSFIDYKQYF; cdr3_nt: TGTGCCAGCAGTTTTATCGATTACAAGCAGTACTTC
j_call: TRBJ1-5; v_call: TRBV24-1; clone_size: -; d_call: -; cdr3_aa: CATSEGAQPQHF; cdr3_nt: TGTGCCACCAGTGAGGGGGCTCAGCCCCAGCATTTT
j_call: TRBJ1-1; v_call: TRBV3-1; clone_size: -; d_call: -; cdr3_aa: CASSHSLGRTEAFF; cdr3_nt: TGTGCCAGCAGCCATTCACTTGGGCGAACTGAAGCTTTCTTT
j_call: TRBJ2-4; v_call: TRBV7-6; clone_size: -; d_call: -; cdr3_aa: CASSLGAAGEQYF; cdr3_nt: TGTGCCAGCAGCTTAGGAGCTGCCGGTGAGCAGTACTTC
j_call: TRBJ1-4; v_call: TRBV6-5; clone_size: -; d_call: TRBD1; cdr3_aa: CASSYYRGSEKRFF; cdr3_nt: TGTGCCAGCAGTTACTACAGGGGAAGTGAAAAACGGTTTTTT
j_call: TRBJ2-1; v_call: TRBV12-3/TRBV12-4; clone_size: -; d_call: TRBD2; cdr3_aa: CASRTSGSPYNEQFF; cdr3_nt: TGTGCCAGCAGAACTAGCGGGAGTCCCTACAATGAGCAGTTCTTC
j_call: TRBJ2-1; v_call: TRBV20-1; clone_size: -; d_call: TRBD1; cdr3_aa: CSATAQGTYNEQFF; cdr3_nt: TGCAGTGCTACGGCACAGGGGACCTACAATGAGCAGTTCTTC
j_call: TRBJ1-2; v_call: TRBV5-1; clone_size: -; d_call: -; cdr3_aa: CVSSPAAGNNGYTF; cdr3_nt: TGCGTCAGCAGCCCAGCTGCCGGGAACAATGGCTACACCTTC
j_call: TRBJ2-2; v_call: TRBV6-1; clone_size: few; d_call: -; cdr3_aa: CASSEVDGTGELFF; cdr3_nt: TGTGCCAGCAGTGAAGTGGACGGCACCGGGGAGCTGTTTTTT
j_call: TRBJ2-3; v_call: TRBV20-1; clone_size: -; d_call: TRBD2; cdr3_aa: CSADWTSGNTDTQYF; cdr3_nt: TGCAGTGCTGACTGGACTAGCGGTAACACAGATACGCAGTATTTT
j_call: TRBJ2-6; v_call: TRBV5-1; clone_size: -; d_call: -; cdr3_aa: CASSPSGPSGANVLTF; cdr3_nt: TGCGCCAGCAGCCCCAGCGGCCCCTCTGGGGCCAACGTCCTGACTTTC
j_call: TRBJ2-3; v_call: TRBV12-3/TRBV12-4; clone_size: -; d_call: TRBD2; cdr3_aa: CASTTSGRGTDTQYF; cdr3_nt: TGTGCCAGCACGACGAGCGGGAGGGGCACAGATACGCAGTATTTT
j_call: TRBJ1-2; v_call: TRBV5-1; clone_size: -; d_call: -; cdr3_aa: CASSLDIGTYGSYTF; cdr3_nt: TGCGCCAGCAGCTTGGATATAGGAACCTATGGTAGCTACACCTTC
j_call: TRBJ1-2; v_call: TRBV20-1; clone_size: -; d_call: -; cdr3_aa: CSASDQNCGYTF; cdr3_nt: TGCAGTGCTAGCGACCAGAACTGTGGCTACACCTTC
j_call: TRBJ2-3; v_call: TRBV20-1; clone_size: -; d_call: TRBD2; cdr3_aa: CSAPGTSGREDTQYF; cdr3_nt: TGCAGTGCTCCCGGGACTAGCGGGAGGGAGGACACGCAGTATTTT
j_call: TRBJ2-1; v_call: TRBV4-1; clone_size: few; d_call: -; cdr3_aa: CASSQDIRDEQFF; cdr3_nt: TGCGCCAGCAGCCAAGACATAAGGGATGAGCAGTTCTTC
j_call: TRBJ2-7; v_call: TRBV4-2; clone_size: few; d_call: -; cdr3_aa: CASSQEGVDNYEQYF; cdr3_nt: TGTGCCAGCAGCCAGGAAGGGGTAGACAACTACGAGCAGTACTTC
j_call: TRBJ2-7; v_call: TRBV29-1; clone_size: -; d_call: -; cdr3_aa: CSVAQGHEQYF; cdr3_nt: TGCAGCGTTGCACAGGGACACGAGCAGTACTTC
j_call: TRBJ2-3; v_call: TRBV12-3/TRBV12-4; clone_size: -; d_call: -; cdr3_aa: CASTVGDTQYF; cdr3_nt: TGTGCCAGCACCGTTGGGGATACGCAGTATTTT
j_call: TRBJ1-5; v_call: TRBV12-3/TRBV12-4; clone_size: -; d_call: -; cdr3_aa: CASSFFRGNQPQHF; cdr3_nt: TGTGCCAGCAGTTTTTTTCGGGGCAATCAGCCCCAGCATTTT
j_call: TRBJ2-7; v_call: TRBV5-1; clone_size: -; d_call: -; cdr3_aa: CASSLDRVFYEQYF; cdr3_nt: TGCGCCAGCAGCCTCGACCGGGTCTTCTACGAGCAGTACTTC